This entry is about one TCR beta chain. This receptor's antigen is unknown. The record has no base qualities; no much larger clone is one base away. TCRbeta CDR3 regions were amplified from genomic DNA using the immunoSEQ Assay, a bias-controlled multiplex PCR. Per the original workflow: The number of nucleated cells in each sample was estimated from the amplification of reference gene primers within the assay. To quantify the absolute abundance of each unique TCRbeta CDR3 rearrangement, sequence reads were collapsed and filtered. Productive Simpson clonality was computed per sample as the square root of Simpson's diversity index over productive rearrangements. Imported from immuneACCESS, the table was reduced by TCRdb to in-frame sequences with V and J called. These copies leave out some clones; in studies compared against another copy, an unresolved V gene accounts for under half, and the cause of the remainder is not known. V, J and clone size are those of that table, while D and trimming were read from the DNA. The sample table holds 12,000 to 15,000 clones, of which 70% to 75% were seen once. Together, the top ten hold about an eighth of the sample.

The collaborating institutions used their own protocols to collect whole blood in K2EDTA tubes. For TCRbeta analysis, collaborators shipped samples as frozen whole blood, isolated PBMCs, or DNA extracted from either of those sample types. The source of the sample is a study of blood T cell repertoires in COVID-19 (dated by TCRdb to 2019 to 2021). Describing the broader study: Samples covering the acute and convalescent phases of COVID-19 were provided by collaborators in the United States, Italy and Spain. The prospective study material was composed of cDNA or gDNA derived from T cells, B-cell-depleted T cells, or PBMCs. Subjects who had been exposed to COVID-19, were actively infected with it, or had recovered from it provided the deeply sampled blood TCRbeta repertoires that made up the dataset. The repertoires were made available in a free public database intended to serve as a resource for research on the immune response to SARS-CoV-2. Samples were obtained from the ongoing ImmuneRACE study (first 160 participants) and from 1,200 or so subjects provided by 6 global collaborators. The sample metadata nearly always contained a de-identified subject ID, COVID-19 status, age in years and sex. HLA class I and class II types, where available, came from metadata supplied by the sample provider rather than from assay-based typing. Study-wide findings and limitations: The quantity of clinical and demographic metadata differed by source and by participant and was supplied without curation.

From the cysteine up to the phenylalanine, the CDR3 has a length of 16 residues. The sequence is cut down to CDR3 DNA, 48 bases in frame from base 1. From the germline V gene, CDR1 is SGDLS and CDR2 is YYNGEE. Compared with germline, V lacks 4 bases and J lacks 0 bases; bases without a gene match: 8. This sequence was found in a man aged 55 to 70 with acute or convalescent COVID-19. Sequencing was done on a sample of peripheral blood. The rearranged segments are TRBV9 and TRBJ1-2; a stretch of 8 junction bases matches TRBD1. The CDR3 protein: CASSRQTGETNYGYTF. The DNA is as follows: TGTGCCAGCAGCAGACAGACAGGGGAGACTAACTATGGCTACACCTTC.